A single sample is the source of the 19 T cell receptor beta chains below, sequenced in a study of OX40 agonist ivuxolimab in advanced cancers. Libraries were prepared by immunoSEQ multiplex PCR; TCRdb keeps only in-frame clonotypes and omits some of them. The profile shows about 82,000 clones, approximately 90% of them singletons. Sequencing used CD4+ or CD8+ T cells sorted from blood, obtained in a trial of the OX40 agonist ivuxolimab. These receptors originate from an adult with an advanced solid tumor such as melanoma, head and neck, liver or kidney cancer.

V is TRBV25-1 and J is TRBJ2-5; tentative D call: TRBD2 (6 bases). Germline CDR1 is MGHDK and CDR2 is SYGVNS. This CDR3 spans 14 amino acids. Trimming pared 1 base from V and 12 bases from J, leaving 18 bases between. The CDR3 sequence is CASSESTSTGGKYF. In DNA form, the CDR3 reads TGTGCCAGCAGTGAATCTACTAGCACCGGAGGGAAGTACTTC.

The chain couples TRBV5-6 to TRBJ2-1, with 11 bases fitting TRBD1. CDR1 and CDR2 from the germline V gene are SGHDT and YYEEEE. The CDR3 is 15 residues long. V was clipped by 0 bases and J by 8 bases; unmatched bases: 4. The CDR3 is CASSLAGTGGHEQFF. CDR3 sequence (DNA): TGTGCCAGCAGCTTGGCCGGGACAGGGGGGCATGAGCAGTTCTTC.

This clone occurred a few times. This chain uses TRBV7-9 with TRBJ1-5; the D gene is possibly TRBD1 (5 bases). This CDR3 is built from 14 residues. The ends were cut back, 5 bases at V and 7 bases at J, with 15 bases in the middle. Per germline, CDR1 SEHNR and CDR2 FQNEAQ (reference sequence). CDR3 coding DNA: TGTGCCAGCAGCCCAGGGCAGGGCGGGCAGCCCCAGCATTTT. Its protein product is CASSPGQGGQPQHF.

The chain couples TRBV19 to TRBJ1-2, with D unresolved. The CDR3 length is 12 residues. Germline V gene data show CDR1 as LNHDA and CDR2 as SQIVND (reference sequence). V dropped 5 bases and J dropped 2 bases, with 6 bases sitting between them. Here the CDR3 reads CASSLGNYGYTF. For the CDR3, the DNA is TGTGCCAGTAGTCTGGGGAACTATGGCTACACCTTC.

In nucleotides, the CDR3 is TGTGCCAGCAGCCAGGGACAGATGAACACTGAAGCTTTCTTT. Its protein product is CASSQGQMNTEAFF. This rearrangement joins TRBV5-4 to TRBJ1-1; 7 bases are shared with TRBD1. Germline trimming cut 4 bases from V and 0 bases from J; bases unmatched to any gene: 3. The V gene's germline CDR1 is SGHNT and CDR2 YYREEE (reference sequence). The CDR3 length is 14 residues. Using reference TRBV5-4 and TRBJ1-1 for the parts outside the CDR3, the full variable domain is ETGVTQSPTHLIKTRGQQVTLRCSSQSGHNTVSWYQQALGQGPQFIFQYYREEENGRGNFPPRFSGLQFPNYSSELNVNALELDDSALYLCASSQGQMNTEAFFGQGTRLTVV.

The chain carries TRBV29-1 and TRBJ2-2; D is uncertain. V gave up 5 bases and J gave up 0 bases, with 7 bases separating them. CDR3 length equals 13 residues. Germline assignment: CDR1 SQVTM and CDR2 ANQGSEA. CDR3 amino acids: CSVRQANTGELFF. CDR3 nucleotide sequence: TGCAGCGTTCGGCAAGCGAACACCGGGGAGCTGTTTTTT.

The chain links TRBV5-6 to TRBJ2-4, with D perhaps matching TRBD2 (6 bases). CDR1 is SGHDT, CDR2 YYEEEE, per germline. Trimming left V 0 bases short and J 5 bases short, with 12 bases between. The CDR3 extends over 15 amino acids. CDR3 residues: CASSLVAGFENIQYF. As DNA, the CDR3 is TGTGCCAGCAGCTTGGTGGCGGGATTCGAAAACATTCAGTACTTC.

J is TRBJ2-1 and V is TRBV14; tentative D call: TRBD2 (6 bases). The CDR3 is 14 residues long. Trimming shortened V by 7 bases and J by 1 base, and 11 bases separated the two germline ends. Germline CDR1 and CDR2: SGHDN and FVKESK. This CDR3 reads CASKDGSSYNEQFF. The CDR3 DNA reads TGTGCCAGCAAAGACGGGAGTTCCTACAATGAGCAGTTCTTC.

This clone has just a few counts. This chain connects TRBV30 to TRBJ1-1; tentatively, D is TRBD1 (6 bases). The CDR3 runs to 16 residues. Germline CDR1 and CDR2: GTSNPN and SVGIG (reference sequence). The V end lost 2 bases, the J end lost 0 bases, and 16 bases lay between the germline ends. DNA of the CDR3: TGTGCCTGGAGTATTGGGACAACAATGTTGAACACTGAAGCTTTCTTT. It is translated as CAWSIGTTMLNTEAFF.

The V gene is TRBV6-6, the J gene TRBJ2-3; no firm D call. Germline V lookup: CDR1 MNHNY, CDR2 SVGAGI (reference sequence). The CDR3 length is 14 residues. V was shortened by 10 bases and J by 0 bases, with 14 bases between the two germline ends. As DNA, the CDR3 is TGTGCCACCTTCGACACCACTAGCACAGATACGCAGTATTTT. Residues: CATFDTTSTDTQYF.

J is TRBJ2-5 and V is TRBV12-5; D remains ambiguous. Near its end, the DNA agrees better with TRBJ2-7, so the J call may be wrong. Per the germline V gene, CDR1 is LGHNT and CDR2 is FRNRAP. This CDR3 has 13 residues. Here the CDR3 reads CASGLQVGYEQYF. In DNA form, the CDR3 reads TGTGCTAGTGGTTTACAAGTGGGCTACGAGCAGTACTTC.

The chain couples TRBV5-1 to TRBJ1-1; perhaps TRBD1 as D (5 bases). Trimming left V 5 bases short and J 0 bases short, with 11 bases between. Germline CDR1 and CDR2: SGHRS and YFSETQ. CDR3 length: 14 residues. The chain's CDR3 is CASSWGRVNTEAFF. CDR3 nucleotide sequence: TGCGCCAGCAGTTGGGGACGGGTGAACACTGAAGCTTTCTTT.

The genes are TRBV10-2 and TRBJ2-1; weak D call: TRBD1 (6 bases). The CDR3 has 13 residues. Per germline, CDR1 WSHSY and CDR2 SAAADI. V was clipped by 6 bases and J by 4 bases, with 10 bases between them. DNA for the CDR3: TGCGCCAGCAGCGGACAGCGGTACAATGAGCAGTTCTTC. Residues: CASSGQRYNEQFF.

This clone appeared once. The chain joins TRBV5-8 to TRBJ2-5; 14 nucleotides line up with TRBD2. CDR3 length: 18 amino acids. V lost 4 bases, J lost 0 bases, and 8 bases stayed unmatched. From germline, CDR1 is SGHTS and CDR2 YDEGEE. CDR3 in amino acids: CASSAGLAGALYQETQYF. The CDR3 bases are TGTGCCAGCAGCGCGGGACTAGCGGGAGCCTTGTACCAAGAGACCCAGTACTTC.

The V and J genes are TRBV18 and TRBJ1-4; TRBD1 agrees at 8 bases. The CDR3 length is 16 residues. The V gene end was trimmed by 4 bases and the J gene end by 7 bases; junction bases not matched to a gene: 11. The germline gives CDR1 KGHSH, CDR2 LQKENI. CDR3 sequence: CASSQQRGQVGEKLFF. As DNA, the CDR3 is TGTGCCAGCTCACAACAACGGGGACAGGTCGGTGAAAAACTGTTTTTT.

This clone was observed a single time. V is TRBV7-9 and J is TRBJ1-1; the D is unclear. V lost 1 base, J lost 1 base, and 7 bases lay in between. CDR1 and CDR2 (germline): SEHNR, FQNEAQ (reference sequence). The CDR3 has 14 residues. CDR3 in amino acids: CASSLGFGNTEAFF. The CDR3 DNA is TGTGCCAGCAGCTTAGGGTTCGGGAACACTGAAGCTTTCTTT.

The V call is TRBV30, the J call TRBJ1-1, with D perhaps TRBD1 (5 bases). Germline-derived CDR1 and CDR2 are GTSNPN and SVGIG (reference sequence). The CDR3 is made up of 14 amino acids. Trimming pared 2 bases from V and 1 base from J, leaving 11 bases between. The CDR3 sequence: CAWSPLGANTEAFF. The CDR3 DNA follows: TGTGCCTGGAGTCCGCTCGGGGCGAACACTGAAGCTTTCTTT.

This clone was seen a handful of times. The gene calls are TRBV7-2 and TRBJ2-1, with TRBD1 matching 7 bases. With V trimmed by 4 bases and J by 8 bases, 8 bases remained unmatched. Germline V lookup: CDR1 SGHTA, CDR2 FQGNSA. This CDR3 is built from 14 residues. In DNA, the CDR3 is TGTGCCAGCAGCTCAGGGGGTCCTGGTGATGAGCAGTTCTTC. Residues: CASSSGGPGDEQFF. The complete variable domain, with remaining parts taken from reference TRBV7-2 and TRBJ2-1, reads GAGVSQSPSNKVTEKGKDVELRCDPISGHTALYWYRQSLGQGLEFLIYFQGNSAPDKSGLPSDRFSAERTGGSVSTLTIQRTQQEDSAVYLCASSSGGPGDEQFFGPGTRLTVL.

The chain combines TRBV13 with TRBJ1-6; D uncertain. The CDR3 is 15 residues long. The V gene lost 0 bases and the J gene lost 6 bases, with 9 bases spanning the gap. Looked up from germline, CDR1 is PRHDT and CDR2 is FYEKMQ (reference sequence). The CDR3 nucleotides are TGTGCCAGCAGCTTAGGAGGGCCGATTAATTCACCCCTCCACTTT. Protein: CASSLGGPINSPLHF.